These 14 T cell receptor beta chains share one sample of origin, sequenced in a study of T cell repertoires in cytomegalovirus infection. TCRdb reanalysed the reads using MiXCR and keeps one entry per CDR3 protein. There are 150,000 to 200,000 distinct CDR3 sequences in the sample; 25% to 30% occur only once, and just over 30% lies in the top ten. The sequenced sample was PBMCs. Receptors originate from a human donor in good health (CMV status not recorded). Some clones in this sample may be carry-over from other donors' samples.

Ten or more counts support this clonotype. This rearrangement joins TRBV7-2 to TRBJ1-1, with 10 nucleotides matching TRBD1. The V gene's germline CDR1 is SGHTA and CDR2 FQGNSA. This CDR3 has 13 amino acids. V trimming: 4 bases; J trimming: 4 bases; junction bases outside the gene matches: 0. CDR3 loop: CASSWTGGTEAFF. The DNA for the CDR3 is TGTGCCAGCAGCTGGACAGGGGGCACTGAAGCTTTCTTT.

This clonotype was recorded at least ten times. The rearrangement uses TRBV12-3 or TRBV12-4 and TRBJ1-1; D remains ambiguous. With 6 bases removed from V and 2 bases from J, the gap between germline ends came to 10 bases. The CDR3 length is 13 residues. The CDR3 spells CASSPGRNTEAFF. CDR3 in DNA: TGTGCCAGCAGCCCTGGGAGAAACACTGAAGCTTTCTTT.

There are a few counts of this clonotype. The gene calls are TRBV10-3 and TRBJ2-2, with 12 bases fitting TRBD2. This CDR3 contains 15 residues. Germline V gene sequence: CDR1 ENHRY, CDR2 SYGVKD. Trimming cost V 5 bases and J 6 bases; bases outside gene matches: 4. The CDR3 region has the DNA TGTGCCATCAGTTTCGGACTAGCGGGGCCCGGGGAGCTGTTTTTT. It translates to CAISFGLAGPGELFF.

At least ten counts were recorded for this clonotype. This chain uses TRBV7-8 with TRBJ1-4, with a tentative D call TRBD1 (6 bases). The CDR3 loop spans 16 amino acids. Germline CDR1 SGHVS, CDR2 FQNEAQ. Between the trimmed V and J ends, which lost 3 bases and 5 bases, there was a span of 16 bases. The CDR3 DNA sequence: TGTGCCAGCAGCTTGGGCATAACAGGGAGCAATGAAAAACTGTTTTTT. It is translated as CASSLGITGSNEKLFF.

This clonotype has more than one count but fewer than ten. This chain links TRBV20-1 with TRBJ1-1; D uncertain. Trimming took off 6 bases at V and 0 bases at J, with 17 bases between the two ends. The CDR3 has 15 residues. Per the germline V gene, CDR1 is DFQATT and CDR2 is SNEGSKA (reference sequence). The CDR3 loop reads CSAEPPVSMNTEAFF. In DNA form, the CDR3 reads TGCAGTGCCGAGCCACCCGTCTCGATGAACACTGAAGCTTTCTTT.

Only a few counts were recorded for this clonotype. The V and J genes are TRBV7-2 and TRBJ1-2; TRBD1 might be the D (6 bases). The germline CDR1 and CDR2 sequences are SGHTA and FQGNSA. The CDR3 length is 12 residues. V lost 2 bases and J lost 8, with 9 bases in between. CDR3 sequence: CASSLQGRGYTF. The DNA of the CDR3 is TGTGCCAGCAGCTTACAGGGGAGAGGCTACACCTTC.

This clonotype was picked up many times. The rearrangement joins TRBV2 to TRBJ2-5; D remains unclear. The ends were cut back, 5 bases at V and 5 bases at J, with 12 bases in the middle. The CDR3 runs 13 residues. Per germline, CDR1 SNHLY and CDR2 FYNNEI. The CDR3: CASSYSLQETQYF. CDR3 coding DNA: TGTGCCAGCAGTTACAGCCTTCAGGAGACCCAGTACTTC.

This chain connects TRBV7-9 to TRBJ1-1; D is possibly TRBD1 (5 bases). Trimming stripped 0 bases from V and 2 bases from J, with 7 bases between. Looked up from germline, CDR1 is SEHNR and CDR2 is FQNEAQ (reference sequence). This CDR3 spans 14 amino acids. CDR3 protein: CASSLAGDNTEAFF. CDR3 in DNA: TGTGCCAGCAGCTTAGCAGGGGACAACACTGAAGCTTTCTTT.

The chain joins TRBV4-1 to TRBJ1-1; 10 bases fit TRBD1. Looked up from germline, CDR1 is MGHRA and CDR2 is YSYEKL. The CDR3 length is 16 residues. Germline trimming cut 4 bases from V and 3 bases from J; bases unmatched to any gene: 8. The CDR3 here is CASSRGQGGMDTEAFF. In DNA form, the CDR3 reads TGCGCCAGCAGCCGAGGACAGGGGGGAATGGACACTGAAGCTTTCTTT.

This clonotype occurred once. The chain joins TRBV5-1 to TRBJ1-1; the match to TRBD1 covers 7 bases. In germline, CDR1 is SGHRS, CDR2 YFSETQ. After removal of 4 bases from V and 5 bases from J, the junction contained 11 bases not matched to a gene. The CDR3 consists of 15 residues. CDR3 nucleotides: TGCGCCAGCAGCCCCCGACAGGGCCCGCGAACTGAAGCTTTCTTT. Translated: CASSPRQGPRTEAFF.

The J gene is TRBJ2-7, the V gene TRBV25-1; D call uncertain. From germline, CDR1 is MGHDK and CDR2 SYGVNS. The length of the CDR3 is 13 residues. Trimming removed 4 bases at V and 7 bases at J, with 14 bases between. The CDR3 nucleotides are TGTGCCAGCAGTGGGGCCTCCCAGTGGGAGCAGTACTTC. It translates to CASSGASQWEQYF.

This clonotype was observed many times. V and J are TRBV19 and TRBJ2-2; D not certain. With 7 bases removed from V and 0 bases from J, the gap between germline ends came to 12 bases. In germline, CDR1 is LNHDA, CDR2 SQIVND (reference sequence). This CDR3 contains 15 residues. As DNA, the CDR3 is TGTGCCAGTACTCCCGGGCCCGCGAACACCGGGGAGCTGTTTTTT. This translates into CASTPGPANTGELFF.

This clonotype came up once. One junction end disagrees with the germline gene, perhaps due to a read error. V gene TRBV18 combines with J gene TRBJ1-1, with D possibly matching TRBD1 (6 bases). The CDR3 runs 12 residues. CDR1 is KGHSH and CDR2 is LQKENI in the germline V gene. The CDR3 DNA reads as TGTGCCGGCTCACAGGGAATCACTGAAGCTTTCTTT. Its translation: CAGSQGITEAFF.

Many counts were recorded for this clonotype. The chain uses TRBV7-2 and TRBJ1-1, with D uncertain. The CDR3 loop spans 14 amino acids. Trimming cost V 1 base and J 5 bases, with 11 bases left between them. CDR1 SGHTA and CDR2 FQGNSA come from the germline V gene. The DNA for the CDR3 is TGTGCCAGCAGCTTAGTTCTGTTTGATACTGAAGCTTTCTTT. It specifies CASSLVLFDTEAFF.